Listed below are T cell receptor beta chains from one sample, sequenced in a study of blood T cell repertoires in COVID-19. Clones were read by immunoSEQ multiplex PCR, and TCRdb kept only the in-frame ones, dropping some. The sample shows around 150,000 clones, about 75% of them seen only once. The sequencing sample was made of PBMCs or T cells enriched from blood (not recorded which). Receptors were obtained from a woman in her forties or fifties who had recovered from COVID-19. The CDR3 runs from the conserved cysteine through the conserved F or W. A D gene is named only where the DNA matches it firmly. Part of the rows lack a size; the others show once, few, many or a class for expanded clones.

v_call	clone_size	j_call	d_call	cdr3_aa	cdr3_nt
TRBV2	NA	TRBJ2-4	NA	CASSRTDLIAKNIQYF	TGTGCCAGCAGTCGTACAGATCTTATAGCCAAAAACATTCAGTACTTC
TRBV27	NA	TRBJ2-4	NA	CASRLGGGGVKNIQYF	TGTGCCAGCCGACTAGGGGGAGGGGGAGTCAAAAACATTCAGTACTTC
TRBV5-6	NA	TRBJ2-5	TRBD2	CASSRRTSPQETQYF	TGTGCCAGCAGCCGAAGGACTAGCCCGCAGGAGACCCAGTACTTC
TRBV10-1	NA	TRBJ2-7	NA	CASSRQLGYEQYF	TGCGCCAGCAGCCGCCAACTAGGCTACGAGCAGTACTTC
TRBV10-3	few	TRBJ1-4	TRBD1	CAISRTGAGDEKLFF	TGTGCCATCAGTCGAACAGGGGCTGGGGATGAAAAACTGTTTTTT
TRBV11-3	NA	TRBJ2-2	NA	CASSSYSGTGELFF	TGTGCCAGCAGCTCATACTCAGGGACCGGGGAGCTGTTTTTT
TRBV7-9	NA	TRBJ2-7	NA	CASSGFRGTYEQYF	TGTGCCAGCAGTGGATTTCGGGGGACCTACGAGCAGTACTTC
TRBV6-5	NA	TRBJ2-5	NA	CASSSRETQYF	TGTGCCAGCAGTTCGAGGGAGACCCAGTACTTC
TRBV30	NA	TRBJ1-4	NA	CAWSLLNFNEKLFF	TGTGCCTGGAGCCTCCTTAACTTTAATGAAAAACTGTTTTTT
TRBV7-9	NA	TRBJ1-2	NA	CASRTSEGGGYTF	TGTGCCAGCAGAACCTCGGAAGGGGGTGGCTACACCTTC
TRBV7-6	NA	TRBJ2-2	TRBD2	CASSFSGIRTIDYGELFF	TGTGCCAGCAGCTTCAGCGGGATTCGAACCATAGATTACGGGGAGCTGTTTTTT
TRBV11-3	NA	TRBJ1-1	NA	CASSLDGGGAWRGTEAFF	TGTGCCAGCAGCTTAGATGGGGGAGGGGCGTGGAGGGGCACTGAAGCTTTCTTT
TRBV4-2	NA	TRBJ2-1	TRBD2	CASSQEALEREPYNEQFF	TGTGCCAGCAGCCAAGAGGCATTGGAGCGGGAGCCCTACAATGAGCAGTTCTTC
TRBV19	NA	TRBJ1-5	NA	CASSYSNQPQHF	TGTGCCAGTAGCTATAGCAATCAGCCCCAGCATTTT
TRBV28	NA	TRBJ2-1	NA	CASSLIPYNEQFF	TGTGCCAGCAGTTTAATTCCGTACAATGAGCAGTTCTTC
TRBV14	NA	TRBJ2-1	TRBD1	CASSQVSLGQVF	TGTGCCAGCAGCCAAGTGAGTTTGGGACAGGTCTTC
TRBV6-6	NA	TRBJ2-3	TRBD1	CASSQGQRTDTQYF	TGTGCCAGCAGTCAGGGACAGCGCACAGATACGCAGTATTTT
TRBV3-1/TRBV3-2	NA	TRBJ2-5	TRBD2	CASSLALGGETQYF	TGTGCCAGCAGCCTCGCTCTCGGGGGGGAGACCCAGTACTTC
TRBV12-3/TRBV12-4	NA	TRBJ2-1	NA	CASSFISYNEQFF	TGTGCCAGCAGTTTTATCTCCTACAATGAGCAGTTCTTC
TRBV5-1	NA	TRBJ2-1	TRBD2	CASSLVSPSGYNEQFF	TGCGCCAGCAGCTTGGTTTCGCCTAGCGGATACAATGAGCAGTTCTTC
TRBV11-3	NA	TRBJ2-6	NA	CASSAGIPGANVLTF	TGTGCCAGCAGCGCGGGGATCCCTGGGGCCAACGTCCTGACTTTC
TRBV7-3	NA	TRBJ2-5	TRBD2	CASSFGGEKETQYF	TGTGCCAGCAGTTTTGGGGGGGAGAAGGAGACCCAGTACTTC
TRBV19	few	TRBJ1-5	TRBD1	CASSKYGQGAYQPQHF	TGTGCCAGTAGTAAATACGGACAGGGGGCGTATCAGCCCCAGCATTTT
TRBV30	NA	TRBJ2-7	NA	CATGTPSDEQYF	TGTGCCACCGGGACACCCTCCGACGAGCAGTACTTC
TRBV7-9	NA	TRBJ2-2	TRBD2	CASRRLAGAGELFF	TGTGCCAGCAGACGATTAGCGGGAGCCGGGGAGCTGTTTTTT
TRBV5-1	NA	TRBJ2-3	TRBD2	CASSLVPLAGRRGTDTQYF	TGCGCCAGCAGCTTGGTGCCACTAGCGGGGCGCCGGGGCACAGATACGCAGTATTTT
TRBV27	NA	TRBJ2-1	NA	CASSTGGAYNEQFF	TGTGCCAGCAGTACAGGGGGGGCTTACAATGAGCAGTTCTTC
TRBV7-9	few	TRBJ1-1	NA	CASSLGSMNTEAFF	TGTGCCAGCAGCTTAGGGTCTATGAACACTGAAGCTTTCTTT
TRBV28	once	TRBJ1-4	NA	CASSLLIQGGGEKLFF	TGTGCCAGCAGTTTACTTATACAGGGAGGGGGGGAAAAACTGTTTTTT
TRBV5-8	NA	TRBJ2-5	NA	CASSLGGVAGRETQYF	TGTGCCAGCAGCTTGGGAGGGGTGGCGGGGCGAGAGACCCAGTACTTC
TRBV18	NA	TRBJ2-1	NA	CASSRGGAGSYNEQFF	TGTGCCAGCTCACGTGGTGGGGCCGGATCCTACAATGAGCAGTTCTTC
TRBV12-3/TRBV12-4	NA	TRBJ1-6	NA	CASIGDRSPLHF	TGTGCCAGCATCGGGGATCGGTCACCCCTCCACTTT
TRBV19	NA	TRBJ1-3	TRBD1	CASSIGTGPGNTIYF	TGTGCCAGTAGTATCGGGACAGGTCCTGGAAACACCATATATTTT
TRBV24-1	few	TRBJ1-2	NA	CATSSSAGNYGYTF	TGTGCCACCAGTTCCTCGGCAGGGAACTATGGCTACACCTTC
TRBV6-1	NA	TRBJ1-6	NA	CASSEIPGSNSPLHF	TGTGCCAGCAGTGAGATCCCCGGGTCCAATTCACCCCTCCACTTT
TRBV2	NA	TRBJ2-3	NA	CASSDRGSNWDTQYF	TGTGCCAGCAGTGATAGGGGTAGTAATTGGGATACGCAGTATTTT
TRBV3-1/TRBV3-2	NA	TRBJ2-1	NA	CASSQDGSGSVYNEQFF	TGTGCCAGCAGCCAAGATGGGTCGGGGAGTGTCTACAATGAGCAGTTCTTC
TRBV5-6	once	TRBJ2-7	TRBD2	CASSPAGLADYEQYF	TGTGCCAGCAGCCCCGCGGGCCTAGCGGATTACGAGCAGTACTTC
TRBV3-1/TRBV3-2	NA	TRBJ1-1	NA	CASGDRHMNTEAFF	TGTGCCTCGGGCGACAGACACATGAACACTGAAGCTTTCTTT
TRBV2	NA	TRBJ1-5	TRBD1	CASSEGQGYQPQHF	TGTGCCAGCAGTGAGGGACAGGGGTATCAGCCCCAGCATTTT
TRBV7-6	NA	TRBJ2-3	TRBD1	CASSLAGGAPDTQYF	TGTGCCAGCAGCTTGGCAGGGGGCGCCCCAGATACGCAGTATTTT
TRBV19	NA	TRBJ2-1	NA	CASSPRGQMHNEQFF	TGTGCCAGTAGTCCCAGGGGACAAATGCACAATGAGCAGTTCTTC
TRBV19	NA	TRBJ1-1	NA	CASSIRGVNTEAFF	TGTGCCAGTAGTATTCGGGGGGTGAACACTGAAGCTTTCTTT
TRBV5-5	NA	TRBJ1-1	TRBD1	CASILDRGQTEAFF	TGTGCCAGCATCCTGGACAGGGGTCAAACTGAAGCTTTCTTT
TRBV7-2	few	TRBJ1-1	NA	CASSLLWGLNTEAFF	TGTGCCAGCAGCTTATTGTGGGGCCTGAACACTGAAGCTTTCTTT
TRBV19	NA	TRBJ1-2	NA	CASRPNSHYGYTF	TGTGCCAGTAGGCCGAACAGTCACTATGGCTACACCTTC
TRBV10-3	NA	TRBJ1-2	NA	CAISESEGRGVSYGYTF	TGTGCCATCAGTGAGTCGGAGGGGCGGGGTGTCTCCTATGGCTACACCTTC